What follows are 5 T cell receptor beta chains derived from one specimen sequenced in a study of cytomegalovirus exposure and HLA in healthy donors. The PCR had 60 Vbeta and 13 Jbeta primers. Libraries were prepared by immunoSEQ multiplex PCR; TCRdb keeps only in-frame clonotypes and omits some of them. The table records 55,000 to 80,000 clones, around 75% of them present only once. Sequencing was done on a sample of PBMCs. The receptors derive from a woman between 40 and 50 years old in good health and CMV-seropositive.

This clone was observed once. This chain joins TRBV27 and TRBJ1-1; D ambiguous. Per germline, CDR1 MNHEY and CDR2 SMNVEV (reference sequence). V was pared by 5 bases and J by 6 bases, with 16 bases between. CDR3 length: 14 residues. CDR3: CASSPRTGRAEAFF. The CDR3 nucleotides read TGTGCCAGCAGTCCCCGGACGGGGAGAGCTGAAGCTTTCTTT.

The chain employs TRBV19 and TRBJ1-4; 9 nucleotides agree with TRBD1. The CDR3 totals 13 residues. V shed 4 bases and J 10 bases; nucleotides not matched to a gene: 4. Germline V gene data show CDR1 as LNHDA and CDR2 as SQIVND (reference sequence). The CDR3 coding sequence is TGTGCCAGTAGTAGGGACAGGGAGTCAAAACTGTTTTTT. Residues: CASSRDRESKLFF.

This clone was seen a few times. CDR3 residues: CASSPGQGYYGYTF. Written as DNA, the CDR3 is TGTGCCAGCAGCCCGGGACAGGGGTACTATGGCTACACCTTC. V and J are TRBV7-8 and TRBJ1-2, with TRBD1 matching 10 bases. The germline CDR1 and CDR2 sequences are SGHVS and FQNEAQ. The junction had 3 bases not matched to a gene; V was cut back by 5 bases and J by 3 bases. This CDR3 region has 14 residues. The entire variable domain, with the rest obtained from reference TRBV7-8 and TRBJ1-2, is as follows: GAGVSQSPRYKVAKRGQDVALRCDPISGHVSLFWYQQALGQGPEFLTYFQNEAQLDKSGLPSDRFFAERPEGSVSTLKIQRTQQEDSAVYLCASSPGQGYYGYTFGSGTRLTVV.

The chain couples TRBV7-7 to TRBJ2-1; 8 nucleotides match TRBD2. The CDR3 totals 15 residues. In germline, CDR1 is SSHAT, CDR2 FNYEAQ (reference sequence). V lost 5 bases, J lost 4 bases, and 7 bases stayed unmatched. The CDR3: CASSPTAGDYNEQFF. The CDR3 DNA reads TGTGCCAGCAGCCCTACAGCGGGGGATTACAATGAGCAGTTCTTC.

This clone was counted a few times. The chain carries TRBV9 and TRBJ1-1; 11 bases agree with TRBD1. The germline V gene encodes CDR1 SGDLS and CDR2 YYNGEE. The trim removed 2 bases at V and 3 bases at J, leaving 3 bases unmatched. This CDR3 region has 15 residues. Here the CDR3 DNA reads TGTGCCAGCAGCGTGGGACAGGGGGGTTACACTGAAGCTTTCTTT. Translation gives CASSVGQGGYTEAFF.